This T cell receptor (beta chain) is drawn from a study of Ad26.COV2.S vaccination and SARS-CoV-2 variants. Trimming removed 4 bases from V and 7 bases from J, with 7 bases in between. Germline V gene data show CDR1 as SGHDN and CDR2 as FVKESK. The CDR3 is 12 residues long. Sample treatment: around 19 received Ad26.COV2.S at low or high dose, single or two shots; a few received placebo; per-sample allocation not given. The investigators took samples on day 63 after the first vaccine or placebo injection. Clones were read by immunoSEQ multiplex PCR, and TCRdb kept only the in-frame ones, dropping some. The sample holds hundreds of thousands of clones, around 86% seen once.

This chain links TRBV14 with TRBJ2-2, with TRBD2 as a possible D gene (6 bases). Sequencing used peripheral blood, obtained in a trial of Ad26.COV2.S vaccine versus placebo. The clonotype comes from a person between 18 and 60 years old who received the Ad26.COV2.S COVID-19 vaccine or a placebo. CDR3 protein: CASSLSGGELFF. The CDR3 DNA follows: TGTGCCAGCAGCCTTAGCGGCGGGGAGCTGTTTTTT.